A selection of T cell receptor beta chains follows, all from one sample in a study of blood T cell repertoires in COVID-19. Clones were sequenced by immunoSEQ multiplex PCR, and TCRdb holds only the in-frame ones, with some missing. The table records around 450,000 clones, about nine tenths of them present only once. The sample taken for sequencing was PBMCs or T cells enriched from blood (not recorded which). The source of these receptors is a woman between 18 and 29 years old who had recovered from COVID-19. Each CDR3 is given with its conserved first and last residue. Each record gives: clone size, D gene, J gene, CDR3 length, V gene, CDR3 protein, CDR3 DNA. The D gene is left open where the match is weak. Clone size is given for some rows only: seen once, a few or many times, or a class if the clone is expanded.

abundance: .; d_gene: .; j_gene: TRBJ2-2; len: 13; v_gene: TRBV5-1; CDR3aa: CASSPPGTGELFF; CDR3nt: TGCGCCAGCAGCCCACCAGGAACCGGGGAGCTGTTTTTT
abundance: .; d_gene: TRBD2; j_gene: TRBJ2-3; len: 15; v_gene: TRBV2; CDR3aa: CASPIAGRPTDTQYF; CDR3nt: TGTGCCAGCCCGATAGCGGGGAGACCCACAGATACGCAGTATTTT
abundance: .; d_gene: TRBD2; j_gene: TRBJ2-7; len: 15; v_gene: TRBV2; CDR3aa: CASSENNWGGYEQYF; CDR3nt: TGTGCCAGCAGTGAAAATAACTGGGGGGGCTACGAGCAGTACTTC
abundance: .; d_gene: TRBD1; j_gene: TRBJ2-1; len: 14; v_gene: TRBV7-2; CDR3aa: CASSFRGPDNEQFF; CDR3nt: TGTGCCAGCAGCTTTAGGGGGCCCGACAATGAGCAGTTCTTC
abundance: .; d_gene: TRBD2; j_gene: TRBJ2-2; len: 14; v_gene: TRBV30; CDR3aa: CAWSVGLARGELFF; CDR3nt: TGTGCCTGGAGTGTAGGACTAGCGAGAGGGGAGCTGTTTTTT
abundance: .; d_gene: .; j_gene: TRBJ1-4; len: 12; v_gene: TRBV10-1; CDR3aa: CASSAGGGPLFF; CDR3nt: TGCGCCAGCAGTGCTGGCGGGGGACCGCTGTTTTTT
abundance: .; d_gene: TRBD1; j_gene: TRBJ1-2; len: 15; v_gene: TRBV19; CDR3aa: CASSMRQGAGYGYTF; CDR3nt: TGTGCCAGTAGTATGAGGCAGGGGGCAGGGTATGGCTACACCTTC
abundance: .; d_gene: .; j_gene: TRBJ1-1; len: 15; v_gene: TRBV2; CDR3aa: CASSHPTTGITEAFF; CDR3nt: TGTGCCAGCAGTCACCCAACCACAGGGATCACTGAAGCTTTCTTT
abundance: few; d_gene: .; j_gene: TRBJ2-1; len: 12; v_gene: TRBV5-1; CDR3aa: CASSPDYNEQFF; CDR3nt: TGCGCCAGCAGCCCAGATTACAATGAGCAGTTCTTC
abundance: .; d_gene: TRBD2; j_gene: TRBJ2-5; len: 16; v_gene: TRBV2; CDR3aa: CASSGASSGGSKTQYF; CDR3nt: TGTGCCAGCAGTGGGGCGTCTAGCGGGGGGTCCAAGACCCAGTACTTC
abundance: .; d_gene: .; j_gene: TRBJ1-4; len: 13; v_gene: TRBV6-6; CDR3aa: CASTPTTNEKLFF; CDR3nt: TGTGCCAGCACCCCTACAACTAATGAAAAACTGTTTTTT
abundance: .; d_gene: .; j_gene: TRBJ1-2; len: 14; v_gene: TRBV29-1; CDR3aa: CSVGVSGAGYGYTF; CDR3nt: TGCAGCGTTGGGGTATCGGGAGCGGGCTATGGCTACACCTTC
abundance: .; d_gene: TRBD1; j_gene: TRBJ1-2; len: 13; v_gene: TRBV2; CDR3aa: CLLQGDINYGYTF; CDR3nt: TGTCTTCTTCAGGGGGACATAAACTATGGCTACACCTTC
abundance: .; d_gene: .; j_gene: TRBJ2-2; len: 18; v_gene: TRBV19; CDR3aa: CASSLSPIRTGFTGELFF; CDR3nt: TGTGCCAGTAGTCTAAGCCCTATACGGACGGGATTCACCGGGGAGCTGTTTTTT
abundance: .; d_gene: .; j_gene: TRBJ1-6; len: 13; v_gene: TRBV12-3/TRBV12-4; CDR3aa: CASKFGGSSPLHF; CDR3nt: TGTGCCAGCAAATTTGGGGGGAGTTCACCCCTCCACTTT
abundance: .; d_gene: .; j_gene: TRBJ2-7; len: 14; v_gene: TRBV7-2; CDR3aa: CASSLAGAAYEQYF; CDR3nt: TGTGCCAGCAGCTTAGCGGGGGCAGCCTACGAGCAGTACTTC
abundance: .; d_gene: TRBD1; j_gene: TRBJ1-2; len: 14; v_gene: TRBV7-6; CDR3aa: CASSPWTGEEGYTF; CDR3nt: TGTGCCAGCAGCCCCTGGACAGGGGAGGAAGGCTACACCTTC
abundance: .; d_gene: TRBD1; j_gene: TRBJ2-7; len: 14; v_gene: TRBV3-1/TRBV3-2; CDR3aa: CASSPGTESYEQYF; CDR3nt: TGTGCCAGCAGCCCCGGGACAGAAAGCTACGAGCAGTACTTC
abundance: .; d_gene: .; j_gene: TRBJ1-6; len: 18; v_gene: TRBV4-1; CDR3aa: CASSQGGGEGSYNSPLHF; CDR3nt: TGCGCCAGCAGCCAAGGGGGTGGGGAGGGCTCCTATAATTCACCCCTCCACTTT
abundance: .; d_gene: TRBD2; j_gene: TRBJ2-7; len: 17; v_gene: TRBV2; CDR3aa: CASSPGLAGGRGYEQYF; CDR3nt: TGTGCCAGCAGTCCGGGACTAGCGGGGGGGAGAGGCTACGAGCAGTACTTC
abundance: .; d_gene: .; j_gene: TRBJ1-1; len: 15; v_gene: TRBV3-1/TRBV3-2; CDR3aa: CASSQGEVDGTEAFF; CDR3nt: TGTGCCAGCAGCCAAGGGGAGGTCGATGGGACTGAAGCTTTCTTT
abundance: .; d_gene: .; j_gene: TRBJ1-5; len: 13; v_gene: TRBV19; CDR3aa: CASSTQVGQPQHF; CDR3nt: TGTGCCAGTAGTACCCAGGTAGGACAGCCCCAGCATTTT
abundance: .; d_gene: .; j_gene: TRBJ1-4; len: 14; v_gene: TRBV7-8; CDR3aa: CASSLGRTNEKLFF; CDR3nt: TGTGCCAGCAGCTTAGGGAGAACTAATGAAAAACTGTTTTTT
abundance: .; d_gene: TRBD1; j_gene: TRBJ2-1; len: 14; v_gene: TRBV5-6; CDR3aa: CASSFGQGHYGQFF; CDR3nt: TGTGCCAGCAGCTTTGGACAGGGCCATTATGGCCAGTTCTTC
abundance: .; d_gene: .; j_gene: TRBJ1-1; len: 13; v_gene: TRBV29-1; CDR3aa: CSVRTDMNTEAFF; CDR3nt: TGCAGCGTCAGGACAGATATGAACACTGAAGCTTTCTTT
abundance: .; d_gene: TRBD1; j_gene: TRBJ2-4; len: 12; v_gene: TRBV6-5; CDR3aa: CASGQGAGIQYF; CDR3nt: TGTGCCAGCGGACAGGGGGCAGGCATTCAGTACTTC
abundance: .; d_gene: .; j_gene: TRBJ2-7; len: 12; v_gene: TRBV10-1; CDR3aa: CASSGQGYEQYF; CDR3nt: TGCGCCAGCAGTGGTCAGGGCTACGAGCAGTACTTC
abundance: .; d_gene: TRBD1; j_gene: TRBJ1-3; len: 16; v_gene: TRBV2; CDR3aa: CASSPTGVETGNTIYF; CDR3nt: TGTGCCAGCAGTCCAACAGGGGTTGAAACTGGAAACACCATATATTTT
abundance: .; d_gene: .; j_gene: TRBJ2-3; len: 13; v_gene: TRBV25-1; CDR3aa: CASSVQQPDTQYF; CDR3nt: TGTGCCAGCAGTGTACAGCAGCCCGATACGCAGTATTTT
abundance: .; d_gene: .; j_gene: TRBJ1-5; len: 14; v_gene: TRBV30; CDR3aa: CAWSSGGTNQPQHF; CDR3nt: TGTGCCTGGAGTTCCGGGGGAACGAATCAGCCCCAGCATTTT
abundance: .; d_gene: TRBD1; j_gene: TRBJ1-2; len: 13; v_gene: TRBV3-1/TRBV3-2; CDR3aa: CASSLPGTGVCAF; CDR3nt: TGTGCCAGCAGCCTGCCCGGGACAGGGGTTTGCGCCTTC
abundance: .; d_gene: .; j_gene: TRBJ2-7; len: 14; v_gene: TRBV2; CDR3aa: CASSEVTEVDEQYF; CDR3nt: TGTGCCAGCAGTGAGGTAACGGAGGTGGACGAGCAGTACTTC